This TCR beta chain was observed in a study of blood T cell repertoires in COVID-19. Looking at the study overall: The United States, Italy and Spain were the sources of the acute and convalescent COVID-19 samples.

With 4 bases removed from V and 0 bases from J, the gap between germline ends came to 8 bases. The CDR3 covers 14 residues. Germline CDR1 is SEHNR and CDR2 is FQNEAQ (reference sequence). The method was immunoSEQ multiplex PCR; TCRdb's version includes in-frame clones alone and lacks a portion of them. The sample includes about 350,000 clones, about 90% of them seen just once. The specimen was peripheral blood. The V gene is TRBV7-9, the J gene TRBJ2-3; no definite D call. The TCR comes from a woman aged 18-29 years who had recovered from COVID-19. The CDR3 loop reads CASSSPLSTDTQYF. The CDR3, as DNA: TGTGCCAGCAGCTCCCCACTTAGCACAGATACGCAGTATTTT.